A single sample is the source of the 3 T cell receptor beta chains below, sequenced in a study of cytomegalovirus exposure and HLA in healthy donors. PCR primers comprised 60 Vbeta and 13 Jbeta primers. This table comes from immunoSEQ multiplex PCR, and its TCRdb copy is limited to in-frame clones, with some not included. In the table there are 120,000 to 150,000 clones, 75% to 85% of which are singletons. The sequenced sample was PBMCs. All receptors derive from a middle-aged woman in good health and CMV-seropositive.

V and J are TRBV11-2 and TRBJ1-1; D is undetermined. Trimming shortened V by 7 bases and J by 6 bases, and 12 bases separated the two germline ends. There are 12 residues in the CDR3. Germline V gene data show CDR1 as SGHAT and CDR2 as FQNNGV. CDR3 region: CASKELVAEAFF. CDR3 in DNA: TGTGCCAGCAAAGAGTTGGTCGCTGAAGCTTTCTTT.

This clone has only a few counts. The gene calls are TRBV2 and TRBJ2-7; 9 nucleotides match TRBD1. The CDR3 is 13 amino acids. In germline, CDR1 is SNHLY, CDR2 FYNNEI. Trimming at V came to 7 bases and at J to 7 bases, leaving 8 bases not matched to a gene. The CDR3 region is CASTGTGQREQYF. The CDR3 DNA sequence: TGTGCCAGCACTGGGACAGGGCAACGTGAGCAGTACTTC.

The chain recombines TRBV7-8 with TRBJ2-5; 8 bases fit TRBD1. The germline gives CDR1 SGHVS, CDR2 FQNEAQ. This CDR3 contains 15 residues. With 6 bases clipped from V and 5 bases from J, the junction kept 11 bases outside the gene matches. The CDR3 DNA sequence: TGTGCCAGCAGGGGAGAGGACAGGGCCGGGGAGACCCAGTACTTC. Translation: CASRGEDRAGETQYF.